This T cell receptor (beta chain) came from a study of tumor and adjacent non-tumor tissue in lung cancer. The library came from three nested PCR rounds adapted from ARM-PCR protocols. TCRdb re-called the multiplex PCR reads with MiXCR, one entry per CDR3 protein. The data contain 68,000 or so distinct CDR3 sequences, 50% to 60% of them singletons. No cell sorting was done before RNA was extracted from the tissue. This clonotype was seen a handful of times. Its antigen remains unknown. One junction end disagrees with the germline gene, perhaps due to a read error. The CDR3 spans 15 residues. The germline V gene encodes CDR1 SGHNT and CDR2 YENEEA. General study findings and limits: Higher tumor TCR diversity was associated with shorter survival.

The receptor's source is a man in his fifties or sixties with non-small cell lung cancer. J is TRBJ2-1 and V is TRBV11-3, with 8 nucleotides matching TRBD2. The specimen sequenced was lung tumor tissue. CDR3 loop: CANSLAGQAINVQFF. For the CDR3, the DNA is TGTGCCAACAGCCTAGCGGGCCAGGCTATCAATGTGCAGTTCTTC. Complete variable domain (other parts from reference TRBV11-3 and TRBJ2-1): EAGVVQSPRYKIIEKKQPVAFWCNPISGHNTLYWYLQNLGQGPELLIRYENEEAVDDSQLPKDRFSAERLKGVDSTLKIQPAELGDSAVYLCANSLAGQAINVQFFGPGTRLTVL.